This T cell receptor beta chain was documented in a study of cytomegalovirus exposure and HLA in healthy donors. In the PCR, 60 Vbeta and 13 Jbeta primers were used. Libraries were prepared by immunoSEQ multiplex PCR; TCRdb keeps only in-frame clonotypes and omits some of them. This table has roughly 35,000 clones, around 50% appearing once. Study-wide results and limits: Highly shared sequence variants in one cluster were likely a sequencing artifact. Most of the TCR beta V segments (in an earlier analysis) were productive either about 87% or about 30% of the time.

In the case of this clone: What it binds is not known.

Sequencing used PBMCs. This clonotype was obtained from a woman between 40 and 55 years old in good health and CMV-seropositive.

This CDR3 is CASSKGGAGETQYF. The CDR3 DNA is TGTGCCAGCAGCAAGGGCGGGGCCGGGGAGACCCAGTACTTC. The chain joins TRBV7-3 to TRBJ2-5; D might be TRBD2 (6 bases). Trimming left V 5 bases short and J 5 bases short, with 15 bases between. Germline-derived CDR1 and CDR2 are SGHTA and FQGTGA. The CDR3 has 14 amino acids. Using reference TRBV7-3 and TRBJ2-5 for the parts outside the CDR3, the full variable domain is GAGVSQTPSNKVTEKGKYVELRCDPISGHTALYWYRQSLGQGPEFLIYFQGTGAADDSGLPNDRFFAVRPEGSVSTLKIQRTERGDSAVYLCASSKGGAGETQYFGPGTRLLVL.